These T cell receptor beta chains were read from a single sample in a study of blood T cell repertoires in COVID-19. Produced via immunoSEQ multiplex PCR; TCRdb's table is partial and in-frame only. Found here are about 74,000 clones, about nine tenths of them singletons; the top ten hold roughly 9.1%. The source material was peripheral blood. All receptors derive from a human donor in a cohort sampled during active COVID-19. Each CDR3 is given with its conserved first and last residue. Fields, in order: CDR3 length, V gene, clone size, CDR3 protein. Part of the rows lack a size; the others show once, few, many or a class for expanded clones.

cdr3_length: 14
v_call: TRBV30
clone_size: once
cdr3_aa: CAWSLGGRDQPQHF

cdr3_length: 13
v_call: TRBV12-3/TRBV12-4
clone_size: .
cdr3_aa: CASSFTGEGELFF

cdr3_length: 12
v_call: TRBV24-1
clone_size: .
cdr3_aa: CATSENGQPQHF

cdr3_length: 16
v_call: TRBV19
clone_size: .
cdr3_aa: CASSDILAGVKNIQYF

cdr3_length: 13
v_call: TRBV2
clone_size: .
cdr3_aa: CASSVSPDQPQHF

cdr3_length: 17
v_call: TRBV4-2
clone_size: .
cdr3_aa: CASSQDIAGQNTGELFF

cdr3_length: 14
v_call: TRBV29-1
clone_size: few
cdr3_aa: CSVEGGFIGGEQFF

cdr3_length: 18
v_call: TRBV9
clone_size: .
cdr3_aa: CASSVDVKVAALYNEQFF

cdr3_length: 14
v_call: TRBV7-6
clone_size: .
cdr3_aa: CASSPEAGGTEAFF

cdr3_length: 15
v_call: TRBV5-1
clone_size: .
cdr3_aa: CASSLAGTSTDTQYF

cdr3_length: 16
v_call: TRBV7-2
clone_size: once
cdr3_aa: CASSGGRDSSYNEQFF

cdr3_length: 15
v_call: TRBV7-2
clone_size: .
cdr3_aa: CASSLGGGSGSPLHF

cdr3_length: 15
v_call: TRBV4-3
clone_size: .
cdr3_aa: CASSQDSGSYNEQFF

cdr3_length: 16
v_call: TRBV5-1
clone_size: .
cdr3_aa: CASSLDLAVNTGELFF

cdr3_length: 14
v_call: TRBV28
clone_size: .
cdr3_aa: CASSFSGIPNEQFF

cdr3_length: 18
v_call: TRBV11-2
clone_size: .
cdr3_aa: CASSLGGLGLAHYNEQFF

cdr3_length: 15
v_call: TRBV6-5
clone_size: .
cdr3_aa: CASRTSGRSSYEQYF

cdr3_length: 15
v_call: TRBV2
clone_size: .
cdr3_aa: CASTPGQGSNQPQHF

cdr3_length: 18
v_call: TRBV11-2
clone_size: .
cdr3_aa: CASSLGFGQGAIGEKLFF

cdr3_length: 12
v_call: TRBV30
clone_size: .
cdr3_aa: CAWSVSTGELFF

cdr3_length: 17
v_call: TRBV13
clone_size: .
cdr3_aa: CASSPWGGGTSDYGYTF

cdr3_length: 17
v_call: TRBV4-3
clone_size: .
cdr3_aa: CASSQELAGDLTGELFF

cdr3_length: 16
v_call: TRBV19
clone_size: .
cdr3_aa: CASSIRTGGLGVTQYF

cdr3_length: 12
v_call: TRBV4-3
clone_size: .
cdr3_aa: CASSQGLSEAFF

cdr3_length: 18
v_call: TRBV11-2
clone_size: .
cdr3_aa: CASRWGGLAGRSYNEQFF

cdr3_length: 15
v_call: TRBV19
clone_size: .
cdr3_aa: CASHRQGLNTGELFF

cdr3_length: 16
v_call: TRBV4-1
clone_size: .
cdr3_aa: CASSHGLAGGGYEQYF

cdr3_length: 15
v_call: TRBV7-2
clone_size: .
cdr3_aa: CASSLMGGEGYGYTF

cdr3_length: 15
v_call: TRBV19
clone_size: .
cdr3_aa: CASSIERGSNTEAFF

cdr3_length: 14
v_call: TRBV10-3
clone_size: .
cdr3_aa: CALFPGQRNTEAFF

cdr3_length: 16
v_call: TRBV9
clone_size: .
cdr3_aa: CASSPFEGGAGQPQHF

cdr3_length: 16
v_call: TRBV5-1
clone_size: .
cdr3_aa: CASSRGQGSYQETQYF

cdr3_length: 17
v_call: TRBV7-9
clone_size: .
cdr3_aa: CASSHHRQELAKNIQYF

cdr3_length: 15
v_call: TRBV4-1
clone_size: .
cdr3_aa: CASSQVRGPHQPQHF

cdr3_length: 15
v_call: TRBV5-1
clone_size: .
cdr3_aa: CASSPEREAYNEQFF

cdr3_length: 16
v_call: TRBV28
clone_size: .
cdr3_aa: CASRTTSGSSYNEQFF

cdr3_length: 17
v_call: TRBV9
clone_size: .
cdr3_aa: CASSVGGRGQLNTEAFF

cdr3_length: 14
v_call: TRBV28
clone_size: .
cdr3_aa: CATVDLRGIEKLFF

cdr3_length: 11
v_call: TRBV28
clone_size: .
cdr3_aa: CASSLRQEAFF

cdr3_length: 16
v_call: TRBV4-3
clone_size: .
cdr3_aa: CASSQVAGVNTGELFF

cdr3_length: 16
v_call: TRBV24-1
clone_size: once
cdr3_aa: CATSDTGLPPYNEQFF

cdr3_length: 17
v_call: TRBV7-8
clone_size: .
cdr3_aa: CASSLANREYSGNTIYF

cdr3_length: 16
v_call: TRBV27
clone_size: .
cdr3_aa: CASSSLGLAGQETQYF

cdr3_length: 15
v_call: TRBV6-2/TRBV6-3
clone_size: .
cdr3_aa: CASSYLGTPQETQYF

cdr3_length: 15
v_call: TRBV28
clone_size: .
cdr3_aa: CASSLSQGYNSPLHF

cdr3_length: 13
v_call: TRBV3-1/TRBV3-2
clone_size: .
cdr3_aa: CASSQERRTEAFF